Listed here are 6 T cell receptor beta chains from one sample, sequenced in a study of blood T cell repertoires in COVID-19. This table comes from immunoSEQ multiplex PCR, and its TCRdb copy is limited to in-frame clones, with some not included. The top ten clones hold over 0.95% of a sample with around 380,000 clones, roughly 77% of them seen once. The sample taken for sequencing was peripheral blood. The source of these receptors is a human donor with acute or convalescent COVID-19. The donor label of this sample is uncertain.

CDR3 sequence: CASSPEGGGNYGYTF. In DNA form, the CDR3 reads TGCGCCAGCAGCCCCGAAGGTGGAGGGAACTATGGCTACACCTTC. The rearrangement uses TRBV5-1 and TRBJ1-2; D uncertain. The V gene lost 4 bases and the J gene lost 2 bases, with 15 bases spanning the gap. This CDR3 has 15 amino acids. Germline lookup yields CDR1 SGHRS and CDR2 YFSETQ.

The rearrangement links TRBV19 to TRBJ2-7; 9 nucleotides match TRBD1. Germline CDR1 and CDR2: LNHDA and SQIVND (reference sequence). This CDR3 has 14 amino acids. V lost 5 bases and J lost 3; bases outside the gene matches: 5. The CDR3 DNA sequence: TGTGCCAGTAGTTCAAACAGGGGGCACTACGAGCAGTACTTC. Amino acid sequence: CASSSNRGHYEQYF.

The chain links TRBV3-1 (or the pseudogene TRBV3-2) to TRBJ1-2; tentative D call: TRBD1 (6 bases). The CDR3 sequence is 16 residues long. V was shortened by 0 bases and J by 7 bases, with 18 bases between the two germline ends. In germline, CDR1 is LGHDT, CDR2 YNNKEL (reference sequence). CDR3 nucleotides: TGTGCCAGCAGCCAAGATTGGGGGGGCCCCACTACTGGCTACACCTTC. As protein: CASSQDWGGPTTGYTF.

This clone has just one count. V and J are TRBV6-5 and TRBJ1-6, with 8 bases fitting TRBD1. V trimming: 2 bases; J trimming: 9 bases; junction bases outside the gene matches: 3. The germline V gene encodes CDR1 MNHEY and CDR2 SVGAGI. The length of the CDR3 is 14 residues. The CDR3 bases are TGTGCCAGCAGTTACAATGACAGGGGTTCACCCCTCCACTTT. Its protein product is CASSYNDRGSPLHF.

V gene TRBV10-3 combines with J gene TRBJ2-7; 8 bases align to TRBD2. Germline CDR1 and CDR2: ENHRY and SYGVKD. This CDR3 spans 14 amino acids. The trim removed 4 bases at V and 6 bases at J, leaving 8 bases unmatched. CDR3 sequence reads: CAISAFSGMGEQYF. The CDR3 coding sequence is TGTGCCATCAGTGCCTTTAGCGGGATGGGCGAGCAGTACTTC.

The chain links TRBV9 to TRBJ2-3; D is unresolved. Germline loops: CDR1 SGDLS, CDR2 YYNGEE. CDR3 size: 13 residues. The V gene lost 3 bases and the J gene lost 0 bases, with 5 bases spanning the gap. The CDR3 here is CASSAESTDTQYF. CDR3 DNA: TGTGCCAGCAGCGCCGAGAGCACAGATACGCAGTATTTT.